The 32 T cell receptor beta chains in this list originate from one sample, sequenced in a study of CD8+ T cells in alopecia areata. It was cDNA, reverse transcribed from extracted RNA, that served as the sequencing template. TCRdb keeps only in-frame clones here, not all; method: immunoSEQ multiplex PCR. The sample gives 150,000 to 200,000 clones, about 63% of which show up once; 14% to 15% is in the top ten. The sample consisted of CD4+ T cells sorted from blood, taken at week 0. The receptors were gathered from a human donor with alopecia areata.

The V and J genes are TRBV29-1 and TRBJ1-2, with D unclear. V lost 4 bases and J 5 bases, leaving 14 bases between the germline ends. Germline V CDR1 and CDR2: SQVTM, ANQGSEA. CDR3 size: 13 residues. CDR3 nucleotide sequence: TGCAGCGTTGTTCATGGGTTCGGTTATGGCTACACCTTC. Translation gives CSVVHGFGYGYTF. Full variable domain (rest looked up from reference TRBV29-1 and TRBJ1-2): SAVISQKPSRDICQRGTSLTIQCQVDSQVTMMFWYRQQPGQSLTLIATANQGSEATYESGFVIDKFPISRPNLTFSTLTVSNMSPEDSSIYLCSVVHGFGYGYTFGSGTRLTVV.

V usage is TRBV10-2 and J usage is TRBJ2-6; D is uncertain. The V and J ends lost 5 bases and 1 base respectively, with 3 bases between them. The CDR3 runs to 13 residues. Germline loops: CDR1 WSHSY, CDR2 SAAADI. CDR3 protein: CASSSSGANVLTF. The CDR3 DNA is TGCGCCAGCAGTTCTTCTGGGGCCAACGTCCTGACTTTC.

The chain links TRBV29-1 to TRBJ2-5; TRBD1 is a possible D gene (6 bases). Germline CDR1 SQVTM, CDR2 ANQGSEA. The V end was cut by 4 bases, the J end by 4 bases, with 16 bases between. This CDR3 is built from 14 residues. This chain's CDR3 is CSVVGFGGGETQYF. In DNA form, the CDR3 reads TGCAGCGTTGTAGGTTTTGGGGGCGGAGAGACCCAGTACTTC.

This rearrangement joins TRBV29-1 to TRBJ1-1; 7 positions agree with TRBD1. Germline V gene data show CDR1 as SQVTM and CDR2 as ANQGSEA. The V gene end was trimmed by 2 bases and the J gene end by 4 bases; junction bases not matched to a gene: 10. This CDR3 spans 15 amino acids. The CDR3 sequence: CSVEPRQGWSTEAFF. CDR3 in DNA: TGCAGCGTTGAACCCAGACAGGGATGGAGCACTGAAGCTTTCTTT.

This clone appeared a single time. The chain links TRBV30 to TRBJ1-6; D is unresolved. V was shortened by 7 bases and J by 9 bases, with 19 bases between the two germline ends. Germline assignment: CDR1 GTSNPN and CDR2 SVGIG (reference sequence). The CDR3 is made up of 14 amino acids. The CDR3 is CASTGRPEGSPLHF. The CDR3 region has the DNA TGTGCCTCCACCGGGAGACCCGAGGGTTCACCCCTCCACTTT.

The chain has TRBV6-5 and TRBJ2-5, with D tentatively TRBD1 (5 bases). Germline V gene lookup returns CDR1 MNHEY and CDR2 SVGAGI. V lost 0 bases and J 3 bases, leaving 8 bases between the germline ends. This CDR3 spans 14 amino acids. The DNA for the CDR3 is TGTGCCAGCAGTTACTCTCGACAGAAAGAGACCCAGTACTTC. The encoded protein is CASSYSRQKETQYF.

V gene TRBV9 combines with J gene TRBJ2-5, with D tentatively TRBD2 (5 bases). Germline CDR1 reads SGDLS; CDR2 reads YYNGEE. The CDR3 totals 14 residues. The ends were cut back, 0 bases at V and 2 bases at J, with 8 bases in the middle. The CDR3 nucleotides are TGTGCCAGCAGCGTAGGGACTCTGCAAGAGACCCAGTACTTC. It specifies CASSVGTLQETQYF.

Only a few counts were recorded for this clone. This chain uses TRBV29-1 with TRBJ2-3; 7 bases align to TRBD1. This CDR3 is built from 14 residues. V lost 7 bases, J lost 1 base, and 8 bases stayed unmatched. Germline V gene sequence: CDR1 SQVTM, CDR2 ANQGSEA. CDR3 amino acids: CSAHRGRGTDTQYF. The CDR3 coding sequence is TGCAGCGCCCACAGGGGAAGGGGCACAGATACGCAGTATTTT.

The chain carries TRBV6-4 and TRBJ1-6, with D hard to call. The CDR3 spans 13 residues. CDR1 is MRHNA, CDR2 SNTAGT, per germline. V was shortened by 0 bases and J by 10 bases, with 7 bases between the two germline ends. The CDR3 coding sequence is TGTGCCAGCAGTGACTCGATCAGGTCACCCCTCCACTTT. Translated: CASSDSIRSPLHF.

This chain links TRBV6-6 with TRBJ1-6; no definite D call. This CDR3 is built from 13 residues. V shed 0 bases and J shed 11 bases, with 8 bases lying between them. Germline CDR1 and CDR2: MNHNY and SVGAGI (reference sequence). The CDR3 DNA sequence: TGTGCCAGCAGTTACTCGCAAGGCACACCCCTCCACTTT. Residues: CASSYSQGTPLHF.

This clone was counted once. V gene TRBV5-6 combines with J gene TRBJ2-5, with no clear D. Germline V gene lookup returns CDR1 SGHDT and CDR2 YYEEEE. The CDR3 runs to 13 residues. The V and J ends lost 4 bases and 2 bases respectively, with 9 bases between them. Here the CDR3 reads CASSPWGQETQYF. CDR3 nucleotides: TGTGCCAGCAGCCCCTGGGGACAAGAGACCCAGTACTTC. The full variable domain, rest sourced from reference TRBV5-6 and TRBJ2-5, is DAGVTQSPTHLIKTRGQQVTLRCSPKSGHDTVSWYQQALGQGPQFIFQYYEEEERQRGNFPDRFSGHQFPNYSSELNVNALLLGDSALYLCASSPWGQETQYFGPGTRLLVL.

The chain joins TRBV11-2 to TRBJ1-2; TRBD1 agrees at 10 bases. Germline V gene data show CDR1 as SGHAT and CDR2 as FQNNGV. The length of the CDR3 is 14 residues. V lost 3 bases and J lost 6; bases outside the gene matches: 4. The CDR3 region has the DNA TGTGCCAGCAGCTTCCTCGGGACAGGGGATGGCTACACCTTC. Encoded protein: CASSFLGTGDGYTF.

This clone was counted a few times. V is TRBV6-5 and J is TRBJ2-1; 11 positions agree with TRBD1. J lost 4 bases, V lost 5 bases, and 4 bases had no gene match. The CDR3 is 15 amino acids. Per germline, CDR1 MNHEY and CDR2 SVGAGI. In DNA form, the CDR3 reads TGTGCCAGCAGTCCCCGGGACAGGGGGTACAATGAGCAGTTCTTC. It yields the protein CASSPRDRGYNEQFF.

With regard to this clone: Different DNA sequences within this sample yield the same CDR3. The chain couples TRBV5-1 to TRBJ2-6; TRBD1 might be the D (5 bases). V was clipped by 6 bases and J by 0 bases, with 7 bases between them. Germline lookup yields CDR1 SGHRS and CDR2 YFSETQ. The CDR3 runs 14 residues. The CDR3 is CASTDSSGANVLTF. In nucleotides, the CDR3 is TGCGCCAGCACCGACAGCTCTGGGGCCAACGTCCTGACTTTC. The full variable domain, its missing parts supplied by reference TRBV5-1 and TRBJ2-6, is KAGVTQTPRYLIKTRGQQVTLSCSPISGHRSVSWYQQTPGQGLQFLFEYFSETQRNKGNFPGRFSGRQFSNSRSEMNVSTLELGDSALYLCASTDSSGANVLTFGAGSRLTVL.

The chain carries TRBV27 and TRBJ2-3; D remains unclear. The V end was cut by 3 bases, the J end by 0 bases, with 10 bases between. The CDR3 covers 15 residues. The germline CDR1 and CDR2 sequences are MNHEY and SMNVEV (reference sequence). CDR3 region: CASSLRQPSTDTQYF. The CDR3 nucleotides are TGTGCCAGCAGTTTGCGGCAGCCTAGCACAGATACGCAGTATTTT.

The chain combines TRBV7-9 with TRBJ2-3, with TRBD2 matching 10 bases. With 3 bases clipped from V and 6 bases from J, the junction kept 3 bases outside the gene matches. Per the germline V gene, CDR1 is SEHNR and CDR2 is FQNEAQ (reference sequence). This CDR3 is 14 amino acids long. The CDR3, as DNA: TGTGCCAGCAGCTTTAGCGGGGGGCCGGATACGCAGTATTTT. Amino acid sequence: CASSFSGGPDTQYF.

Only a few counts were recorded for this clone. The chain uses TRBV7-9 and TRBJ1-6; possibly TRBD1 for D (6 bases). This CDR3 comprises 13 residues. Germline-derived CDR1 and CDR2 are SEHNR and FQNEAQ (reference sequence). V was trimmed by 4 bases and J by 14 bases, leaving 15 bases between them. This chain's CDR3 is CASSWTNRVSLHF. DNA of the CDR3: TGTGCCAGCAGCTGGACAAACAGGGTTTCCCTCCACTTT.

The genes are TRBV5-4 and TRBJ1-1, with no clear D. Germline CDR1 and CDR2: SGHNT and YYREEE (reference sequence). The V end lost 0 bases, the J end lost 4 bases, and 10 bases lay between the germline ends. The CDR3 has 14 amino acids. CDR3 DNA sequence: TGTGCCAGCAGCTTGGCCGGGGTTGGCACTGAAGCTTTCTTT. This encodes CASSLAGVGTEAFF.

This chain uses TRBV30 with TRBJ2-5; TRBD1 is a possible D gene (6 bases). CDR3 length equals 14 residues. The V end was cut by 0 bases, the J end by 4 bases, with 12 bases between. Germline V gene sequence: CDR1 GTSNPN, CDR2 SVGIG (reference sequence). CDR3 coding DNA: TGTGCCTGGAGTGTTGGGGGCAATGGAGAGACCCAGTACTTC. Amino acid sequence: CAWSVGGNGETQYF.

The rearrangement joins TRBV4-2 to TRBJ1-1, with D unclear. Germline V gene sequence: CDR1 LGHNA, CDR2 YNFKEQ. V lost 2 bases and J 2 bases, leaving 12 bases between the germline ends. This CDR3 region has 15 residues. CDR3 DNA sequence: TGTGCCAGCAGCCAATACGGCTTCCCCAACACTGAAGCTTTCTTT. Translated: CASSQYGFPNTEAFF.

This clone was seen many times. This sequence joins TRBV27 and TRBJ1-5; D gene uncertain. The V end lost 2 bases, the J end lost 1 base, and 9 bases lay between the germline ends. CDR1 and CDR2 from the germline V gene are MNHEY and SMNVEV (reference sequence). The CDR3 is made up of 15 amino acids. The CDR3 loop reads CASSLGKLSNQPQHF. In DNA, the CDR3 is TGTGCCAGCAGTTTAGGGAAACTAAGCAATCAGCCCCAGCATTTT.

This clone has a single count. J is TRBJ1-5 and V is TRBV2, with TRBD1 identical over 7 bases. V was clipped by 5 bases and J by 7 bases; unmatched bases: 5. CDR1 is SNHLY and CDR2 is FYNNEI in the germline V gene. This CDR3 contains 13 residues. The DNA of the CDR3 is TGTGCCAGCAGTCAAGACAGGGACCAGCCCCAGCATTTT. Translated, it gives CASSQDRDQPQHF.

This clone was found once. In nucleotides, the CDR3 is TGTGCCAGCAGTGAGCAGGGTTGGAACACTGAAGCTTTCTTT. Residues: CASSEQGWNTEAFF. The rearrangement uses TRBV25-1 and TRBJ1-1; D is perhaps TRBD1 (5 bases). CDR1 MGHDK and CDR2 SYGVNS come from the germline V gene. Deletions cut 3 bases from V and 1 base from J, with 9 bases between. The CDR3 runs to 14 residues.

This chain's CDR3 is CASSLASGGLQETQYF. The CDR3 coding sequence is TGCGCCAGCAGCTTGGCCTCGGGAGGCTTACAAGAGACCCAGTACTTC. This chain uses TRBV5-1 with TRBJ2-5; 7 bases are shared with TRBD2. This CDR3 has 16 residues. The V gene end was trimmed by 0 bases and the J gene end by 2 bases; junction bases not matched to a gene: 7. Germline loops: CDR1 SGHRS, CDR2 YFSETQ.

On this clone: A read error may explain this, as a much larger clone is one base away. V gene TRBV7-8 combines with J gene TRBJ2-7; D gene uncertain. This CDR3 contains 11 residues. Looked up from germline, CDR1 is SGHVS and CDR2 is FQNEAQ. The V and J ends lost 5 bases and 3 bases respectively, with 5 bases between them. CDR3 in amino acids: CASSINYEQYF. CDR3 DNA: TGTGCCAGCAGCATAAACTACGAGCAGTACTTC.

The gene calls are TRBV7-2 and TRBJ2-5; 14 nucleotides agree with TRBD2. This CDR3 region has 16 residues. Germline-derived CDR1 and CDR2 are SGHTA and FQGNSA. V shed 4 bases, J shed 4 bases, and the junction held 5 bases outside the gene matches. CDR3 sequence (DNA): TGTGCCAGCAGCTCCCGGACTAGCGGGGGGAGAGAGACCCAGTACTTC. It yields the protein CASSSRTSGGRETQYF.

V usage is TRBV30 and J usage is TRBJ2-1; TRBD2 might be the D (5 bases). Trimming shortened V by 2 bases and J by 0 bases, and 11 bases separated the two germline ends. CDR1 and CDR2 from the germline V gene are GTSNPN and SVGIG (reference sequence). The CDR3 totals 15 residues. The CDR3 DNA follows: TGTGCCTGGAGTCCTTTAGCGAGCTCCTACAATGAGCAGTTCTTC. Amino acids: CAWSPLASSYNEQFF.

This clone appeared a few times. The V and J genes are TRBV4-1 and TRBJ1-5; D gene uncertain. Germline CDR1 reads MGHRA; CDR2 reads YSYEKL. V was trimmed by 3 bases and J by 1 base, leaving 10 bases between them. The CDR3 loop spans 15 amino acids. The DNA of the CDR3 is TGCGCCAGCAGCCATTGGGCTTCGAGCAATCAGCCCCAGCATTTT. This codes for CASSHWASSNQPQHF.

DNA of the CDR3: TGTGCCACCAGCAGCACACCCGGGACAGCTTATGGCTACACCTTC. Translated: CATSSTPGTAYGYTF. The rearrangement uses TRBV15 and TRBJ1-2, with 7 bases fitting TRBD1. Trimming at V came to 3 bases and at J to 5 bases, leaving 9 bases not matched to a gene. The germline V gene encodes CDR1 LNHNV and CDR2 YYDKDF (reference sequence). This CDR3 has 15 amino acids.

CDR3 amino acids: CASSLSDTQYF. CDR3 sequence (DNA): TGTGCCAGCAGCCTAAGCGATACGCAGTATTTT. The chain recombines TRBV14 with TRBJ2-3, with unresolved D. Germline values: CDR1 SGHDN, CDR2 FVKESK. The CDR3 loop spans 11 amino acids. V lost 4 bases to trimming and J lost 6 bases, with 5 bases between them.

This clone has more than one count but fewer than ten. The chain employs TRBV29-1 and TRBJ2-1; D is perhaps TRBD2 (5 bases). CDR3 length equals 13 residues. Germline CDR1 SQVTM, CDR2 ANQGSEA. The V and J ends lost 3 bases and 6 bases respectively, with 12 bases between them. CDR3 nucleotides: TGCAGCGTTGATCCAGCGGCGGGCAATGAGCAGTTCTTC. It is translated as CSVDPAAGNEQFF.

As concerns this clone: The same CDR3 is also encoded by other DNA sequences in this sample. V usage is TRBV29-1 and J usage is TRBJ2-5; D is undetermined. Germline V lookup: CDR1 SQVTM, CDR2 ANQGSEA. This CDR3 has 12 amino acids. Trimming cost V 5 bases and J 1 base, with 8 bases left between them. Written as DNA, the CDR3 is TGCAGCGTTAGCCGCGGCCAAGAGACCCAGTACTTC. It translates to CSVSRGQETQYF. Using reference TRBV29-1 and TRBJ2-5 for the parts outside the CDR3, the full variable domain is SAVISQKPSRDICQRGTSLTIQCQVDSQVTMMFWYRQQPGQSLTLIATANQGSEATYESGFVIDKFPISRPNLTFSTLTVSNMSPEDSSIYLCSVSRGQETQYFGPGTRLLVL.